This passage covers 6 T cell receptor beta chains from one sample sequenced in a study of blood T cell repertoires in COVID-19 (dated by TCRdb to about 2020). Preparation of the library involved the immunoSEQ multiplex PCR assay. TCRdb took over this immuneACCESS table, retaining in-frame rearrangements with V and J assigned. Such tables are incomplete; in checked studies, under half of the missing clones stem from an unresolved V gene, and the remainder is unexplained. The sample contains around 140,000 clones, 65% to 90% of them found a single time. The ten largest account for around 8.4% of the sample. The specimen sequenced was peripheral blood. Receptors originate from a human donor in a cohort sampled during active COVID-19.

This clone has a count of ten or more. The chain combines TRBV6-5 with TRBJ2-7, with 8 bases identical to TRBD1. CDR3 length: 14 amino acids. With 4 bases clipped from V and 2 bases from J, the junction kept 4 bases outside the gene matches. Germline V gives CDR1 MNHEY, CDR2 SVGAGI. CDR3 loop: CASSFQGATYEQYF. The DNA for the CDR3 is TGTGCCAGCAGTTTTCAGGGGGCCACCTACGAGCAGTACTTC.

The rearrangement links TRBV4-1 to TRBJ2-7; the match to TRBD2 covers 8 bases. V gave up 0 bases and J gave up 2 bases; unmatched junction bases: 6. The CDR3 has 16 amino acids. Per germline, CDR1 MGHRA and CDR2 YSYEKL. CDR3 sequence reads: CASSQERVAGPYEQYF. The CDR3 DNA reads as TGCGCCAGCAGCCAAGAGAGAGTAGCGGGACCCTACGAGCAGTACTTC.

The chain couples TRBV20-1 to TRBJ2-5; D remains ambiguous. Germline loops: CDR1 DFQATT, CDR2 SNEGSKA (reference sequence). The CDR3 extends over 10 amino acids. V shed 5 bases and J shed 5 bases, with 6 bases lying between them. The CDR3 sequence is CSAEWETQYF. CDR3 DNA: TGCAGTGCTGAGTGGGAGACCCAGTACTTC.

The rearrangement uses TRBV6-2 or TRBV6-3 and TRBJ1-5; D not resolved. This CDR3 is 14 amino acids long. The germline gives CDR1 MNHEY, CDR2 SVGEGT. Trimming stripped 2 bases from V and 5 bases from J, with 10 bases between. The CDR3 protein is CASSYPSSYQPQHF. The CDR3 DNA reads as TGTGCCAGCAGTTACCCTTCTAGTTATCAGCCCCAGCATTTT.

J is TRBJ2-7 and V is TRBV5-6; TRBD2 matches 8 bases. The CDR3 length is 15 residues. Germline values: CDR1 SGHDT, CDR2 YYEEEE. The V gene end was trimmed by 0 bases and the J gene end by 2 bases; junction bases not matched to a gene: 4. In DNA, the CDR3 is TGTGCCAGCAGCTTGGCAGGACTAGCTACCTACGAGCAGTACTTC. Translated, it gives CASSLAGLATYEQYF.

The CDR3, as DNA: TGTGCCAGCAGTTACGCCTTCCTGGCGGGCGGGAATGAGCAGTTCTTC. Its translation is CASSYAFLAGGNEQFF. The genes are TRBV6-5 and TRBJ2-1; D might be TRBD2 (5 bases). Deletions cut 2 bases from V and 7 bases from J, with 18 bases between. The CDR3 is made up of 16 amino acids. Germline CDR1 reads MNHEY; CDR2 reads SVGAGI.